Below are 8 T cell receptor beta chains sequenced from a single sample in a study of blood T cell repertoires in COVID-19. Repertoires were generated with immunoSEQ multiplex PCR, while TCRdb's copy carries only in-frame clones and drops some. The data hold around 53,000 clones, with 77% observed a single time. Sequenced input: peripheral blood. These receptors all stem from a man aged 65 to 85 with active or convalescent COVID-19.

The chain couples TRBV6-2 or TRBV6-3 to TRBJ1-1; D call uncertain. From germline, CDR1 is MNHEY and CDR2 SVGEGT. The CDR3 spans 13 residues. V shed 5 bases and J shed 0 bases, with 7 bases lying between them. The CDR3 DNA reads as TGTGCCAGCAGTCTAGACGTGAACACTGAAGCTTTCTTT. This codes for CASSLDVNTEAFF.

This chain connects TRBV3-1 (or the pseudogene TRBV3-2) to TRBJ2-2; 8 nucleotides align to TRBD1. This CDR3 is built from 18 residues. Germline-derived CDR1 and CDR2 are LGHDT and YNNKEL (reference sequence). V was pared by 4 bases and J by 7 bases, with 17 bases of the junction left unmatched. The CDR3 region is CASSLGSVGRGPGGELFF. CDR3 coding DNA: TGTGCCAGCAGCCTTGGGAGCGTCGGCAGGGGGCCGGGCGGGGAGCTGTTTTTT.

Only a few counts were recorded for this clone. J is TRBJ2-7 and V is TRBV4-1; weak D call: TRBD2 (5 bases). Between the trimmed V and J ends, which lost 4 bases and 5 bases, there was a span of 21 bases. Germline-derived CDR1 and CDR2 are MGHRA and YSYEKL. This CDR3 is 16 amino acids long. In nucleotides, the CDR3 is TGCGCCAGCAGCCCGAGCGGCCGCCTCTTAGACGACGAGCAGTACTTC. Translating gives CASSPSGRLLDDEQYF.

V is TRBV18 and J is TRBJ1-1; perhaps TRBD1 as D (6 bases). CDR1 and CDR2 (germline): KGHSH, LQKENI. The CDR3 extends over 15 amino acids. Trimming stripped 1 base from V and 3 bases from J, with 12 bases between. CDR3 sequence reads: CASSPLGAGDTEAFF. The CDR3 DNA reads TGTGCCAGCTCACCACTTGGGGCAGGGGACACTGAAGCTTTCTTT.

The genes are TRBV3-1 (or the pseudogene TRBV3-2) and TRBJ1-6; D not certain. V lost 0 bases and J 6 bases, leaving 9 bases between the germline ends. The CDR3 runs to 15 residues. CDR1 LGHDT and CDR2 YNNKEL come from the germline V gene (reference sequence). The CDR3 region has the DNA TGTGCCAGCAGCCAAGACCGGACTCCTAATTCACCCCTCCACTTT. This gives the protein CASSQDRTPNSPLHF.

This sequence joins TRBV28 and TRBJ1-2; 7 bases map to TRBD1. J gave up 8 bases and V 1 base, and 16 bases lay outside the gene matches. Per the germline V gene, CDR1 is MDHEN and CDR2 is SYDVKM. The CDR3 runs 17 residues. The CDR3 loop is CASSLSETGLRFKGYTF. CDR3 DNA sequence: TGTGCCAGCAGTTTATCTGAGACAGGGCTCAGGTTCAAGGGCTACACCTTC.

The chain carries TRBV7-2 and TRBJ2-1, with D tentatively TRBD1 (5 bases). The CDR3 consists of 13 residues. Germline CDR1 is SGHTA and CDR2 is FQGNSA. V lost 3 bases and J 6 bases, leaving 9 bases between the germline ends. The CDR3 DNA follows: TGTGCCAGCAGCTTGGATCAGGGCAATGAGCAGTTCTTC. Amino acid sequence: CASSLDQGNEQFF.

The V gene is TRBV14, the J gene TRBJ1-1; D gene unclear. V lost 4 bases and J 0 bases, leaving 12 bases between the germline ends. CDR1 is SGHDN, CDR2 FVKESK, per germline. The CDR3 extends over 15 amino acids. The CDR3 reads CASSRGLIMNTEAFF. The CDR3 region has the DNA TGTGCCAGCAGCCGCGGGTTAATCATGAACACTGAAGCTTTCTTT.